The entry below gives a single T cell receptor (beta chain) sequence along with its context. Its cognate antigen has yet to be identified. No qualities accompany the bases; no much larger clone lies one base away. TCRbeta CDR3 regions were amplified from genomic DNA by means of the immunoSEQ Assay, a bias-controlled multiplex PCR. Per the original workflow: The number of nucleated cells in each sample was estimated from the amplification of reference gene primers within the assay. To quantify the absolute abundance of each unique TCRbeta CDR3 rearrangement, sequence reads were collapsed and filtered. For each sample, productive Simpson clonality was calculated by taking the square root of Simpson's diversity index across productive rearrangements. The table comes from immuneACCESS by way of TCRdb, which keeps in-frame sequences with V and J called. Part of the clones is missing from these tables; in studies checked, under half for an unresolved V gene and the rest for unknown reasons. For V, J and clone size, that table is used; D and trimming come from the DNA. Recorded for this sample are 100,000 to 120,000 clones; over 60% of them occurred a single time. Of the sample, 16% falls within the top ten clones.

This sample is drawn from a study of blood T cell repertoires in COVID-19 (dated by TCRdb to about 2020). A note on the overall study: Samples from collaborators originated in the United States, Italy and Spain and spanned both the acute and convalescent phases of COVID-19. Where HLA class I and class II types were available, the types were taken from metadata supplied by the sample provider, not from assay-based typing. Subjects who had been exposed to COVID-19, were actively infected with it, or had recovered from it provided the deeply sampled blood TCRbeta repertoires that made up the dataset. Nearly every sample came with metadata listing a de-identified subject ID, COVID-19 status, age in years and sex. The material from the prospective study consisted of cDNA or gDNA derived from T cells, B-cell-depleted T cells, or PBMCs. The samples were drawn from the first 160 participants of the ongoing ImmuneRACE study and from more than 1,000 subjects provided by 6 global collaborators. The repertoires were released in a freely available public database intended as a resource for research on the immune response to SARS-CoV-2.

Collaborating institutions collected whole blood in K2EDTA tubes following their own protocols. For TCRbeta analysis, collaborator samples were shipped as frozen whole blood, as isolated PBMCs, or as DNA extracted from either sample type. The investigation overall reported the following: Clinical and demographic metadata were provided uncurated, with the amount varying by source and participant.

The CDR3 covers 14 residues, taking in both the cysteine and the phenylalanine. Of all the DNA, just the CDR3 is kept, 42 bases in frame from base 1. Trimming takes 3 bases off V and 7 bases off J; junction bases not matched to a gene: 6. CDR1 and CDR2 (MNHEY, SVGEGT) derive from the germline V gene. The sequenced sample was peripheral blood. The receptor comes from a woman aged 80 or older with active or convalescent COVID-19. The rearranged segments are TRBV6-2 or TRBV6-3 and TRBJ2-4, with 7 central nucleotides matching TRBD2. The DNA sequence follows: TGTGCCAGCAGTTATTGGGGAGGGAGTAACATTCAGTACTTC. It is translated as CASSYWGGSNIQYF.